These 9 T cell receptor beta chains were all obtained from the same sample, sequenced in a study of T-cell reconstitution after alpha-beta-depleted transplantation in children. A TCRbeta library incorporating unique molecular identifiers was prepared. One entry per CDR3 protein, called by TCRdb with MiXCR from the PCR reads. The sample shows 130,000 to 150,000 distinct CDR3 sequences, 7.5% to 9% of them seen only once. Specimen: PBMCs, mostly from graft donor cells, collected 180 days after TCRalphabeta/CD19-depleted stem cell transplant. The receptor source for this set is a female patient aged 2-9 years who had a stem cell transplant for congenital amegakaryocytic thrombocytopenia, so the T cells may come from the graft donor.

The gene calls are TRBV20-1 and TRBJ2-7, with unresolved D. Trimming left V 2 bases short and J 0 bases short, with 11 bases between. The CDR3 loop spans 14 amino acids. The V gene's germline CDR1 is DFQATT and CDR2 SNEGSKA (reference sequence). The CDR3: CSARLKGSSYEQYF. The CDR3, as DNA: TGCAGTGCTAGATTGAAAGGTTCCTCCTACGAGCAGTACTTC.

The CDR3, as DNA: TGTGCCAGAACGAACAACGAGAAAAACGGGGGAACTAGCACAGATACGCAGTATTTT. Its translation: CARTNNEKNGGTSTDTQYF. This chain joins TRBV12-3 or TRBV12-4 and TRBJ2-3, with D perhaps TRBD2 (6 bases). Trimming cost V 9 bases and J 0 bases, with 28 bases left between them. This CDR3 comprises 19 residues.

The chain couples TRBV20-1 to TRBJ2-2, with a weak D call TRBD2 (6 bases). V dropped 3 bases and J dropped 0 bases, with 11 bases sitting between them. CDR1 DFQATT and CDR2 SNEGSKA come from the germline V gene (reference sequence). CDR3 length: 15 amino acids. This chain's CDR3 is CSARKRAANTGELFF. CDR3 DNA sequence: TGCAGTGCTAGGAAGCGGGCCGCGAACACCGGGGAGCTGTTTTTT.

This clonotype was seen many times. This chain joins TRBV20-1 and TRBJ2-1; no definite D call. The CDR3 covers 15 residues. CDR1 and CDR2 (germline): DFQATT, SNEGSKA (reference sequence). Trimming removed 1 base at V and 0 bases at J, with 10 bases between. CDR3 sequence reads: CSARVASSSYNEQFF. The CDR3 bases are TGCAGTGCTAGAGTGGCTTCGAGCTCCTACAATGAGCAGTTCTTC.

This clonotype appeared many times. This rearrangement joins TRBV4-2 to TRBJ1-2; D remains ambiguous. This CDR3 is 15 amino acids long. The germline V and J ends were trimmed by 0 bases and 1 base, with 9 bases remaining between them. The V gene's germline CDR1 is LGHNA and CDR2 YNFKEQ. The CDR3 coding sequence is TGTGCCAGCAGCCAAGATCAGGTCAATAACTATGGCTACACCTTC. Translated: CASSQDQVNNYGYTF.

This clonotype was picked up a small number of times. The CDR3 DNA follows: TGTGCCAGCAGCTCGGACAGTTCCAGGCACTCTGGGGCCAACGTCCTGACTTTC. This sequence encodes CASSSDSSRHSGANVLTF. The V call is TRBV11-1, the J call TRBJ2-6; a possible D gene is TRBD1 (6 bases). Deletions cut 4 bases from V and 0 bases from J, with 16 bases between. Looked up from germline, CDR1 is SGHAT and CDR2 is FQDESV (reference sequence). The CDR3 is 18 residues long.

This clonotype has a count of ten or more. The chain links TRBV4-1 to TRBJ1-4, with D maybe TRBD1 (6 bases). The CDR3 covers 18 residues. The V end lost 4 bases, the J end lost 8 bases, and 26 bases lay between the germline ends. The germline gives CDR1 MGHRA, CDR2 YSYEKL. The CDR3 sequence is CASSLTVAAWGPLEKLFF. In DNA, the CDR3 is TGCGCCAGCAGCCTTACCGTGGCCGCCTGGGGGCCATTGGAAAAACTGTTTTTT.

This clonotype was seen at least ten times. The CDR3 loop reads CASSGMGPGQVTYEQYF. For the CDR3, the DNA is TGTGCCAGCAGTGGTATGGGGCCGGGACAGGTGACCTACGAGCAGTACTTC. The chain uses TRBV25-1 and TRBJ2-7; the match to TRBD1 covers 8 bases. Germline V gene lookup returns CDR1 MGHDK and CDR2 SYGVNS. The CDR3 totals 17 residues. J was trimmed by 2 bases and V by 4 bases; bases with no gene match: 13.

This clonotype was recorded many times. The chain recombines TRBV20-1 with TRBJ1-6; 8 positions agree with TRBD1. Germline V gene lookup returns CDR1 DFQATT and CDR2 SNEGSKA (reference sequence). Unmatched junction bases numbered 5, after V lost 5 bases and J lost 8 bases. The CDR3 contains 13 residues. CDR3 bases: TGCAGTGCTGCCGGGACAGGTTATTCACCCCTCCACTTT. It specifies CSAAGTGYSPLHF.